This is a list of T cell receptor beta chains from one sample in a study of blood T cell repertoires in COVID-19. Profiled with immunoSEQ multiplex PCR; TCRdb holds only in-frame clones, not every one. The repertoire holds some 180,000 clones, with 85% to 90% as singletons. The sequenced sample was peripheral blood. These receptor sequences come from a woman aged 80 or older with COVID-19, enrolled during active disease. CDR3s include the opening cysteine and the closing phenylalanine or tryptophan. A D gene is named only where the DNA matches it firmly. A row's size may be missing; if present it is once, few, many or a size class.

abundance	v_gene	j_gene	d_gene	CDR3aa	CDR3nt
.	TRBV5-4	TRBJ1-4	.	CASSLAAGSAGGEKLFF	TGTGCCAGCAGCTTGGCCGCAGGGTCTGCGGGAGGTGAAAAACTGTTTTTT
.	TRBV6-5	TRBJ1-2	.	CASTPGSGRNYGYTF	TGTGCCAGCACCCCCGGTTCGGGTCGGAACTATGGCTACACCTTC
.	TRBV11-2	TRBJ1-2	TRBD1	CASSLSTGANYGYTF	TGTGCCAGCAGCTTAAGTACAGGGGCGAACTATGGCTACACCTTC
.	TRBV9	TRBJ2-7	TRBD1	CASSGPLGDRGSEQYF	TGTGCCAGCAGCGGCCCTCTGGGGGACAGGGGGAGCGAGCAGTACTTC
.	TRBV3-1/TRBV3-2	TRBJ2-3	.	CASSQDERSLGTQYF	TGTGCCAGCAGCCAAGATGAGCGGTCCTTGGGTACGCAGTATTTT
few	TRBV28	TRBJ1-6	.	CASVSGEGKNSPLHF	TGTGCCAGCGTTTCGGGGGAGGGAAAAAATTCACCCCTCCACTTT
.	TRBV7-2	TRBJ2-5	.	CASSPRGGETQYF	TGTGCCAGCAGCCCAAGGGGGGGCGAGACCCAGTACTTC
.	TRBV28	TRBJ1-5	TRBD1	CASSPQGQGASQPQHF	TGTGCCAGCAGTCCCCAGGGACAGGGGGCAAGTCAGCCCCAGCATTTT
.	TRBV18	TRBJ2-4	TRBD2	CASSPSASGDGDIQYF	TGTGCCAGCTCTCCTTCGGCTAGCGGGGATGGGGACATTCAGTACTTC
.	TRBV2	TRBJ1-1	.	CASSGTLLLGDTEAFF	TGTGCCAGCAGCGGGACTCTGCTCCTTGGGGACACTGAAGCTTTCTTT
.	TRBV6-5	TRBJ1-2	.	CASSYSSRAVAYGYTF	TGTGCCAGCAGTTACTCATCCAGGGCGGTAGCCTATGGCTACACCTTC
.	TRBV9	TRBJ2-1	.	CASSGGPSTSSYNEQFF	TGTGCCAGCAGCGGGGGGCCTAGCACTAGCTCCTACAATGAGCAGTTCTTC
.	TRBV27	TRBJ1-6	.	CASRQGTYNSPLHF	TGTGCCAGCAGACAGGGTACTTATAATTCACCCCTCCACTTT
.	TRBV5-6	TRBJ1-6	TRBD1	CASSSPPTGGGSPLHF	TGTGCCAGCAGCTCCCCCCCTACAGGGGGCGGTTCACCCCTCCACTTT
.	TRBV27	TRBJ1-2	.	CASRYSGEDGYTF	TGTGCCAGTAGATATTCGGGTGAGGATGGCTACACCTTC
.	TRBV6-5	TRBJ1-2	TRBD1	CASSYRQGAGYGYTF	TGTGCCAGCAGTTACAGGCAGGGGGCCGGTTATGGCTACACCTTC
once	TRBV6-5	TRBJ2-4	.	CASSSGLAKNIQYF	TGTGCCAGCAGTTCAGGGCTAGCCAAAAACATTCAGTACTTC
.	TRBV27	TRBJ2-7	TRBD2	CASGTSASSYEQYF	TGTGCCAGCGGGACTAGCGCGAGCTCCTACGAGCAGTACTTC
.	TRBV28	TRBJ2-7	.	CASSAVGAGKIHEQYF	TGTGCCAGCAGTGCCGTTGGGGCAGGGAAGATTCACGAGCAGTACTTC
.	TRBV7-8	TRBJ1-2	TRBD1	CASSPDREYGYTF	TGTGCCAGCAGCCCCGACAGGGAGTACGGCTACACCTTC
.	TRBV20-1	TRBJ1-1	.	CSASSQVMTEAFF	TGCAGTGCTAGTAGCCAGGTAATGACTGAAGCTTTCTTT
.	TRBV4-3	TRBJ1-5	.	CASSQNRANQPQHF	TGCGCCAGCAGCCAGAATAGAGCGAATCAGCCCCAGCATTTT
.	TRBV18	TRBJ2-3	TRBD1	CASSVGDRVDTQYF	TGTGCCAGCTCCGTAGGGGACAGGGTGGATACGCAGTATTTT
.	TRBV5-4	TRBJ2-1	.	CASKSARDPYNEQFF	TGTGCCAGCAAATCGGCCCGGGATCCATACAATGAGCAGTTCTTC
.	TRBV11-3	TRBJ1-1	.	CASSLQGENTEAFF	TGTGCCAGCAGCCTACAGGGTGAGAACACTGAAGCTTTCTTT
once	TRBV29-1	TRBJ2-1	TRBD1	CSVEHRGIRNEQFF	TGCAGCGTTGAGCACAGGGGCATTAGAAATGAGCAGTTCTTC
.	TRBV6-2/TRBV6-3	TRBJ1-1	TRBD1	CASSSHQGAGTEAFF	TGTGCCAGCAGTTCACACCAGGGGGCTGGGACTGAAGCTTTCTTT
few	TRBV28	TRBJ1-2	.	CASSPQDTGPAYGYTF	TGTGCCAGCAGTCCACAAGATACAGGACCCGCCTATGGCTACACCTTC
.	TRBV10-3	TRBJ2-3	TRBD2	CAISEFSGRGTDTQYF	TGTGCCATCAGTGAGTTTAGCGGGAGAGGTACAGATACGCAGTATTTT
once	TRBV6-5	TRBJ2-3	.	CASSPRPGGTQYF	TGTGCCAGCAGTCCCAGACCCGGAGGCACGCAGTATTTT
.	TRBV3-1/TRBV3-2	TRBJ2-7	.	CASSPPTISYEQYF	TGTGCCAGCAGCCCCCCGACAATCTCCTACGAGCAGTACTTC
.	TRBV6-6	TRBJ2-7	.	CASSYTAGLYEQYF	TGTGCCAGCAGTTATACGGCGGGGCTATACGAGCAGTACTTC
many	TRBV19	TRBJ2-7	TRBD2	CASSILPGTTYEQYF	TGTGCCAGTAGTATTTTACCCGGGACTACCTACGAGCAGTACTTC
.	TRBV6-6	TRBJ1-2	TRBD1	CASRGQDHGYTF	TGTGCCAGCAGGGGACAGGATCATGGCTACACCTTC
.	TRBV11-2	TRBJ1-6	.	CASSLERSSPLHF	TGTGCCAGCAGCTTAGAGAGGTCATCACCCCTCCACTTT